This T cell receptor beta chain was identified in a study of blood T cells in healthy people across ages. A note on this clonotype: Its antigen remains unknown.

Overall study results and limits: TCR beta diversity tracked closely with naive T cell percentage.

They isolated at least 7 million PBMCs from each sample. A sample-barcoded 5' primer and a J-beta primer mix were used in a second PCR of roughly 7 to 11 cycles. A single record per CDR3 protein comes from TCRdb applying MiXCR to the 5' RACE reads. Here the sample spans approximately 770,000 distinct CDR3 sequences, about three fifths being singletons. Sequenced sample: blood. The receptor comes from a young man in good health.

The CDR3 here is CASSPRARTSGLYEQFF. The CDR3 DNA reads TGTGCCAGCAGTCCCCGCGCTCGGACTAGCGGGCTCTACGAGCAGTTCTTC. The chain joins TRBV6-2 or TRBV6-3 to TRBJ2-1; 11 bases map to TRBD2. The CDR3 sequence is 17 residues long. With V trimmed by 5 bases and J by 10 bases, 16 bases remained unmatched. Germline V gene data show CDR1 as MNHEY and CDR2 as SVGEGT.